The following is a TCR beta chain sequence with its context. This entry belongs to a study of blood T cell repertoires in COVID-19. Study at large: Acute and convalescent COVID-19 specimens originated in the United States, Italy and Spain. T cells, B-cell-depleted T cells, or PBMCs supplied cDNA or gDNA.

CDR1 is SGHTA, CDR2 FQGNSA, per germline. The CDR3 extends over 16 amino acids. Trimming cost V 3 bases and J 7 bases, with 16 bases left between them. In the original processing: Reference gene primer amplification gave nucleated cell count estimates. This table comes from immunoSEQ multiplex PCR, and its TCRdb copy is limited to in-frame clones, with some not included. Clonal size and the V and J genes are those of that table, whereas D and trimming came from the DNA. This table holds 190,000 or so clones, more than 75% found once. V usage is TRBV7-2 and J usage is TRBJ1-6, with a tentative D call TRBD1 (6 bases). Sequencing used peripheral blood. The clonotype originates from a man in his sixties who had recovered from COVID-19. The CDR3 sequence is CASSFMSGTMNSPLHF. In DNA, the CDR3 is TGTGCCAGCAGCTTTATGTCCGGGACAATGAATTCACCCCTCCACTTT.